The sequence of this T cell receptor beta chain was determined in a study of a mutant IDH1 vaccine in newly diagnosed glioma. Across the study: Vaccine administration was initiated 4-6 weeks following radiotherapy alone, or with temozolomide cycles. Before enrollment, patients got radiotherapy alone, temozolomide alone, or mostly the combination.

Overall study findings and caveats: Alterations occurring in top peripheral T cell clonotypes seemed unrelated to pseudoprogression.

Regarding time point: week 47, end of study. Each vaccine dose was 300 ug of mutant IDH1 20-mer peptide, with topical imiquimod. As regards this clone: Antigen unknown.

Per the germline V gene, CDR1 is SGHRS and CDR2 is YFSETQ. The CDR3 runs to 15 residues. The ends lost 4 bases at V and 1 base at J; junction bases unmatched: 7. Here immunoSEQ multiplex PCR was the method, and the copy in TCRdb shows in-frame clones only, minus some. The sample has roughly 86,000 clones; over 85% are singletons. The sequencing here drew on PBMCs, taken from a glioma patient whose treatment included an IDH1 peptide vaccine. This sequence was found in a woman in her fifties or sixties with glioma. V is TRBV5-1 and J is TRBJ1-1; 7 bases match TRBD1. The CDR3 reads CASSPQGNGNTEAFF. CDR3 coding DNA: TGCGCCAGCAGCCCACAGGGGAACGGGAACACTGAAGCTTTCTTT.